The 10 T cell receptor beta chains below were found in one sample sequenced in a study of metastatic and nonmetastatic thyroid tumors. Patients were all untreated before their thyroid surgery. With MiXCR, TCRdb reprocessed the PCR reads. The repertoire consists of around 61,000 clones, with just under 30% occurring once and the leading ten covering 15% to 20%. Sample: blood. The receptors shown here come from a female donor with papillary thyroid cancer or a benign thyroid nodule (not recorded which). Some clones in this sample may be carry-over from other donors' samples.

The rearrangement links TRBV25-1 to TRBJ1-5; a possible D gene is TRBD1 (6 bases). This CDR3 has 13 residues. Germline CDR1 is MGHDK and CDR2 is SYGVNS. Trimming shortened V by 6 bases and J by 3 bases, and 9 bases separated the two germline ends. CDR3 DNA sequence: TGTGCCAGCAGCGGGGGCGTCAATCAGCCCCAGCATTTT. This translates into CASSGGVNQPQHF.

This chain connects TRBV19 to TRBJ1-3, with a tentative D call TRBD1 (6 bases). Trimming took 8 bases from V and 0 from J, leaving 11 bases between them. The CDR3 is 14 amino acids. Germline CDR1 is LNHDA and CDR2 is SQIVND (reference sequence). CDR3: CASVDRHSGNTIYF. The CDR3 nucleotides read TGTGCCAGTGTCGACAGGCACTCTGGAAACACCATATATTTT.

This clone was observed a few times. The CDR3 reads CSVGQGDGEQYF. As DNA, the CDR3 is TGCAGCGTTGGACAGGGAGACGGCGAGCAGTACTTC. The chain links TRBV29-1 to TRBJ2-7; 7 bases agree with TRBD1. CDR3 length: 12 amino acids. J lost 6 bases, V lost 4 bases, and 6 bases had no gene match. Germline V gene data show CDR1 as SQVTM and CDR2 as ANQGSEA.

This clone was counted between two and nine times. The rearrangement uses TRBV6-1 and TRBJ2-1; tentatively, D is TRBD2 (6 bases). CDR1 MNHNS and CDR2 SASEGT come from the germline V gene. V lost 8 bases and J 0 bases, leaving 8 bases between the germline ends. The CDR3 is made up of 13 amino acids. CDR3 DNA: TGTGCCAGCTGGGGGGACTCCTACAATGAGCAGTTCTTC. It translates to CASWGDSYNEQFF.

The chain is built from TRBV19 and TRBJ1-2, with D unresolved. Germline CDR1 and CDR2: LNHDA and SQIVND (reference sequence). The V end lost 5 bases, the J end lost 3 bases, and 10 bases lay between the germline ends. The CDR3 totals 13 residues. The CDR3, as DNA: TGTGCCAGTAGTCCTAGTGGTTACTATGGCTACACCTTC. It encodes CASSPSGYYGYTF. Full variable domain (missing parts from reference TRBV19 and TRBJ1-2): DGGITQSPKYLFRKEGQNVTLSCEQNLNHDAMYWYRQDPGQGLRLIYYSQIVNDFQKGDIAEGYSVSREKKESFPLTVTSAQKNPTAFYLCASSPSGYYGYTFGSGTRLTVV.

The genes are TRBV20-1 and TRBJ1-2, with D unresolved. Germline assignment: CDR1 DFQATT and CDR2 SNEGSKA (reference sequence). V lost 0 bases, J lost 4 bases, and 12 bases lay in between. The CDR3 runs 14 residues. CDR3: CSARDPASFYGYTF. The CDR3 nucleotides are TGCAGTGCTAGAGATCCGGCCAGCTTCTATGGCTACACCTTC.

The chain joins TRBV11-1 to TRBJ2-2; TRBD1 agrees at 9 bases. Germline V gives CDR1 SGHAT, CDR2 FQDESV (reference sequence). The CDR3 is 17 amino acids. The V and J ends lost 5 bases and 4 bases, in that order; junction bases with no gene match: 11. The CDR3 sequence: CASSPSTGGSVTGELFF. For the CDR3, the DNA is TGTGCCAGCAGCCCGTCGACAGGGGGTTCCGTCACCGGGGAGCTGTTTTTT.

This clone was detected a few times. V usage is TRBV6-1 and J usage is TRBJ2-1; 15 bases match TRBD2. Germline V gene lookup returns CDR1 MNHNS and CDR2 SASEGT. The CDR3 runs 16 residues. Trimming at V came to 6 bases and at J to 1 base, leaving 1 base not matched to a gene. The CDR3 DNA follows: TGTGCCAGCAGGGGGACTAGCGGGGGGTCCTACAATGAGCAGTTCTTC. This sequence encodes CASRGTSGGSYNEQFF.

Only a few counts were recorded for this clone. The J gene is TRBJ1-2, the V gene TRBV27; D remains ambiguous. V dropped 2 bases and J dropped 4 bases, with 11 bases sitting between them. The CDR3 runs to 14 residues. The germline V gene encodes CDR1 MNHEY and CDR2 SMNVEV (reference sequence). The CDR3 coding sequence is TGTGCCAGCAGTTTACACACGGGAATCTATGGCTACACCTTC. Its protein product is CASSLHTGIYGYTF.

This clone was recorded a few times. The chain uses TRBV12-3 or TRBV12-4 and TRBJ1-5; D remains unclear. There are 14 residues in the CDR3. The V and J ends lost 6 bases and 0 bases respectively, with 9 bases between them. DNA for the CDR3: TGTGCCAGCAGCCAAACAAATAGCAATCAGCCCCAGCATTTT. It translates to CASSQTNSNQPQHF.